Sequencing of this T cell receptor (beta chain) was carried out in a study of cytomegalovirus exposure and HLA in healthy donors. Overall study: Researchers found that approximately 85% of over 350 genotyped donors fell within the Caucasian-associated ancestry cluster.

General observations from the study: Later work found that TCR association rates differed between HLA loci; DRB1 had the most and HLA-C the fewest. Analyzed later, most CMV-associated TCR beta chains appeared HLA-restricted.

PCR used 60 Vbeta primers and 13 Jbeta primers. Method: immunoSEQ multiplex PCR; TCRdb's copy keeps in-frame clones and lacks some. Here the sample spans over 100,000 clones, around 73% being singletons. This clone was seen once. The antigen is undetermined. Per the germline V gene, CDR1 is MGHRA and CDR2 is YSYEKL. Between the trimmed V and J ends, which lost 4 bases and 1 base, there was a span of 9 bases. The CDR3 length is 14 residues. This chain connects TRBV4-1 to TRBJ2-3, with a tentative D call TRBD2 (6 bases). Input material: PBMCs. The TCR was taken from a man aged 40-50 years in good health and CMV-seronegative. CDR3 protein: CASSRPGGTDTQYF. The DNA of the CDR3 is TGCGCCAGCAGCCGGCCGGGGGGCACAGATACGCAGTATTTT.